The source of this T cell receptor beta chain is a study of T-cell memory formation after mild COVID-19. General study findings and limits: Day 37-peaking second-wave clones had unconfirmed SARS-CoV-2 specificity.

Trimming stripped 2 bases from V and 9 bases from J, with 17 bases between. This CDR3 region has 15 residues. CDR1 MNHEY and CDR2 SVGAGI come from the germline V gene. In its sample, this clonotype was seen many times. Its antigen remains unidentified. From the 5' RACE reads, TCRdb called clonotypes with MiXCR, one entry per CDR3 protein. This repertoire shows more than 100,000 distinct CDR3 sequences, roughly 6.2% found once; its top ten account for approximately 2.3%. This receptor was identified in an adult woman who had mild COVID-19 (a few samples of this study predate the infection). Cell type and time point are not known. V is TRBV6-5 and J is TRBJ1-5; D possibly corresponds to TRBD1 (5 bases). The sequenced sample was PBMCs or a T cell subset sorted from them (not recorded which). In nucleotides, the CDR3 is TGTGCCAGCAGTTACAACCGGGACCCGGCCCTGCCCCAGCATTTT. Protein sequence: CASSYNRDPALPQHF.